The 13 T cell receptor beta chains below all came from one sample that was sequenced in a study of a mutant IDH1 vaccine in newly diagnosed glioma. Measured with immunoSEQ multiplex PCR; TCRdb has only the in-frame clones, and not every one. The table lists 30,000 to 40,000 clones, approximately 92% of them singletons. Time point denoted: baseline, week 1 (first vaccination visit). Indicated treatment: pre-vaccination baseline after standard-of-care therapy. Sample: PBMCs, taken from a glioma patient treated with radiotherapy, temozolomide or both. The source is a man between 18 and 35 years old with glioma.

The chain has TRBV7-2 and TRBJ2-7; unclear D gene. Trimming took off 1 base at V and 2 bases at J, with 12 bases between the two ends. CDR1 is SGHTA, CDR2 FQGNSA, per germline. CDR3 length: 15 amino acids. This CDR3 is CASSLVVDSAYEQYF. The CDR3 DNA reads TGTGCCAGCAGCTTAGTGGTAGATAGTGCCTACGAGCAGTACTTC.

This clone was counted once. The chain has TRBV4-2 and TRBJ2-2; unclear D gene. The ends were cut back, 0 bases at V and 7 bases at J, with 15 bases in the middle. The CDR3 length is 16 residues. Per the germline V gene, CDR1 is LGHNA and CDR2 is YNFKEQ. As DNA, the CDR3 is TGTGCCAGCAGCCAAGATTTCGGGTCCGGAAGCGGGGAGCTGTTTTTT. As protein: CASSQDFGSGSGELFF.

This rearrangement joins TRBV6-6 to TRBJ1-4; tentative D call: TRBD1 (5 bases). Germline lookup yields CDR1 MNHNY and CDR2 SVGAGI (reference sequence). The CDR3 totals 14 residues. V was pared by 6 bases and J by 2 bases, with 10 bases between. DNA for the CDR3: TGTGCCAGCAGCTTTCGGGACACTAATGAAAAACTGTTTTTT. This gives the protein CASSFRDTNEKLFF.

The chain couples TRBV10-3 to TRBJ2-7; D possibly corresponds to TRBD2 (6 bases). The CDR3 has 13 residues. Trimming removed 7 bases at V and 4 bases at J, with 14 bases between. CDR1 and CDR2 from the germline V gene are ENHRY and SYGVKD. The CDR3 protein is CAIMSDSGYEQYF. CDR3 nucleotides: TGTGCCATCATGTCAGATAGCGGATACGAGCAGTACTTC.

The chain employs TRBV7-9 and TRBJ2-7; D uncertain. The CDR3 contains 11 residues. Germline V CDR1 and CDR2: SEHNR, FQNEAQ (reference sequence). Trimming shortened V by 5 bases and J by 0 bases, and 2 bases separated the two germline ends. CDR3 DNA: TGTGCCAGCAGCGTCTCCTACGAGCAGTACTTC. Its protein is CASSVSYEQYF. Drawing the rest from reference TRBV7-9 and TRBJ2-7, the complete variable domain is DTGVSQNPRHKITKRGQNVTFRCDPISEHNRLYWYRQTLGQGPEFLTYFQNEAQLEKSRLLSDRFSAERPKGSFSTLEIQRTEQGDSAMYLCASSVSYEQYFGPGTRLTVT.

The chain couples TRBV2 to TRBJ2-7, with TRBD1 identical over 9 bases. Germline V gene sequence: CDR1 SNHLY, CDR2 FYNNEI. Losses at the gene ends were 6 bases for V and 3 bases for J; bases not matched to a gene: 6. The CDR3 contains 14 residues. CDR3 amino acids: CASSRDRDVYEQYF. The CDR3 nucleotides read TGTGCCAGCAGCCGGGACAGGGACGTCTACGAGCAGTACTTC.

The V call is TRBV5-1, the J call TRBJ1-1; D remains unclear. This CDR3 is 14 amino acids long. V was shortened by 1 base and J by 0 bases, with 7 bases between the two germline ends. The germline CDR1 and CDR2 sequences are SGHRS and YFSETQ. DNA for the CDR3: TGCGCCAGCAGCTTGTCGGGCATGAACACTGAAGCTTTCTTT. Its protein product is CASSLSGMNTEAFF.

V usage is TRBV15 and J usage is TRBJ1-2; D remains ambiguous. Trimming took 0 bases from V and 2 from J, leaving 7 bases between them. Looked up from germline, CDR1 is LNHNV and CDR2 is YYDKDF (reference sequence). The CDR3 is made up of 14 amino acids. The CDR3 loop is CATSRDPANYGYTF. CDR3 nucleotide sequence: TGTGCCACCAGCAGAGACCCAGCCAACTATGGCTACACCTTC.

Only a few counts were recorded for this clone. The CDR3 DNA reads as TGTGCCAGCAGTGTCATGGGACGGATGAACACTGAAGCTTTCTTT. Translated, it gives CASSVMGRMNTEAFF. The chain employs TRBV6-5 and TRBJ1-1; D perhaps matches TRBD1 (5 bases). Germline CDR1 is MNHEY and CDR2 is SVGAGI. Trimming removed 5 bases from V and 0 bases from J, with 13 bases in between. The CDR3 totals 15 residues.

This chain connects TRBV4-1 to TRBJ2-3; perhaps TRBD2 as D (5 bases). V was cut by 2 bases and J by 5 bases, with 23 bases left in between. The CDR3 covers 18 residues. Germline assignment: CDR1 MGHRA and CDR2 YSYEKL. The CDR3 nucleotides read TGCGCCAGCAGCCAACTCGGGCTGAAGGCCCTTGAGGGAGATACGCAGTATTTT. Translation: CASSQLGLKALEGDTQYF.

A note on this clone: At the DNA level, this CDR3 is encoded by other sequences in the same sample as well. CDR3 amino acids: CASSLELGNTEAFF. The CDR3 DNA reads as TGCGCCAGCAGCTTGGAACTCGGGAACACTGAAGCTTTCTTT. The V gene is TRBV5-1, the J gene TRBJ1-1; D uncertain. The germline gives CDR1 SGHRS, CDR2 YFSETQ. The CDR3 sequence is 14 residues long. The V end was cut by 0 bases, the J end by 1 base, with 7 bases between.

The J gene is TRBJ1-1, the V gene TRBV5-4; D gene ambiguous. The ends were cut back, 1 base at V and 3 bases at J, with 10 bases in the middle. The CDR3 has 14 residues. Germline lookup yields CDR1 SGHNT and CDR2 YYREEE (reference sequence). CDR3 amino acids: CASSLTPGYTEAFF. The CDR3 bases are TGTGCCAGCAGCTTGACACCCGGTTACACTGAAGCTTTCTTT. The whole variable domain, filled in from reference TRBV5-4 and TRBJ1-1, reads ETGVTQSPTHLIKTRGQQVTLRCSSQSGHNTVSWYQQALGQGPQFIFQYYREEENGRGNFPPRFSGLQFPNYSSELNVNALELDDSALYLCASSLTPGYTEAFFGQGTRLTVV.

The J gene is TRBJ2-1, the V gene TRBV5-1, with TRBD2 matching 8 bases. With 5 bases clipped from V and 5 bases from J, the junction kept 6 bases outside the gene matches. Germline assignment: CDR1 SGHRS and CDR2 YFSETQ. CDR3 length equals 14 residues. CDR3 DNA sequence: TGCGCCAGCAGGGCTAGCGGGCTAAACAATGAGCAGTTCTTC. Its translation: CASRASGLNNEQFF.